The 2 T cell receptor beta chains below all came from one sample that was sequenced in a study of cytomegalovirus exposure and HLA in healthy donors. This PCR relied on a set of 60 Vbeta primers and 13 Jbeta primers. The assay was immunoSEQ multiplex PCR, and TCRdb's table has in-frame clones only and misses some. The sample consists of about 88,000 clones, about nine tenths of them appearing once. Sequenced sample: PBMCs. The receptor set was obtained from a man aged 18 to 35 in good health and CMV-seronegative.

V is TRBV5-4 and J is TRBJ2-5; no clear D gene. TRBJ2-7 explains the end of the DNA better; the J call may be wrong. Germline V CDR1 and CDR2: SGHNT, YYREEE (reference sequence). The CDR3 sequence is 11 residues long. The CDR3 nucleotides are TGTGCCAGCAGCCTTATCTACGAGCAGTACTTC. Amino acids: CASSLIYEQYF.

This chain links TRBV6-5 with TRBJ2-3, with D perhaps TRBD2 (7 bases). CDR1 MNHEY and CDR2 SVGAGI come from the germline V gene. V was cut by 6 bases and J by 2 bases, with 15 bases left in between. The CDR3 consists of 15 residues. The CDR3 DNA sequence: TGTGCCAGCAGGCGGACGGGGGGCCCCACAGATACGCAGTATTTT. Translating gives CASRRTGGPTDTQYF.